These T cell receptor beta chains were read from a single sample in a study of radiotherapy plus CTLA-4 blockade in lung cancer. This table comes from immunoSEQ multiplex PCR, and its TCRdb copy is limited to in-frame clones, with some not included. The sample contains about 78,000 clones, more than 75% of which appear only once. Sample: peripheral blood, taken from a patient treated with radiotherapy plus ipilimumab. The source is a human donor with non-small cell lung cancer who had a partial response to radiotherapy plus ipilimumab. CDR3s include the opening cysteine and the closing phenylalanine or tryptophan. Each record gives: D gene, clone size, J gene, V gene, CDR3 DNA, CDR3 protein. The D gene is left open where the match is weak. The size entry is marked missing in some rows and otherwise reads once, few, many or a size class.

D: TRBD2; size: .; J: TRBJ2-1; V: TRBV5-1; DNA: TGCGCCAGCAGCTTTGCCGGGACTAGCGGAGTTTACAATGAGCAGTTCTTC; CDR3: CASSFAGTSGVYNEQFF
D: TRBD1; size: .; J: TRBJ2-5; V: TRBV19; DNA: TGTGCCAGTAGTATACGCCGGACAGGGAATCTGGAGACCCAGTACTTC; CDR3: CASSIRRTGNLETQYF
D: TRBD1; size: .; J: TRBJ2-1; V: TRBV5-1; DNA: TGCGCCAGCAGCTACCCGGGACAGGGGAGCAATGAGCAGTTCTTC; CDR3: CASSYPGQGSNEQFF
D: TRBD1; size: .; J: TRBJ1-2; V: TRBV5-1; DNA: TGCGCCAGCAGATTTGACAGGGGCTATGGCTACACCTTC; CDR3: CASRFDRGYGYTF
D: TRBD2; size: once; J: TRBJ2-1; V: TRBV19; DNA: TGTGCCAGTAGTATTAGGTCTAGCGGGAGGGGGGGCTACAATGAGCAGTTCTTC; CDR3: CASSIRSSGRGGYNEQFF
D: TRBD1; size: .; J: TRBJ2-2; V: TRBV25-1; DNA: TGTGCCAGCAGCCGGCGGGCAGGGGGAACCGGGGAGCTGTTTTTT; CDR3: CASSRRAGGTGELFF
D: .; size: .; J: TRBJ1-2; V: TRBV6-1; DNA: TGTGCCAGCGGGAGCGGCTATGGCTACACCTTC; CDR3: CASGSGYGYTF
D: .; size: .; J: TRBJ1-5; V: TRBV6-6; DNA: TGTGCCAGCAGTTACTCCCATATAGGGGCGCGGCAGCCCCAGCATTTT; CDR3: CASSYSHIGARQPQHF
D: TRBD1; size: .; J: TRBJ1-2; V: TRBV6-6; DNA: TGTGCCAGCAGCCCCGGGACAGTTATCTATGGCTACACCTTC; CDR3: CASSPGTVIYGYTF
D: .; size: .; J: TRBJ1-6; V: TRBV5-4; DNA: TGTGCCAGCAGCCTCAGGGATAAGAATTCACCCCTCCACTTT; CDR3: CASSLRDKNSPLHF
D: TRBD1; size: .; J: TRBJ1-3; V: TRBV4-2; DNA: TGTGCCAGCAGCCAGACCGGGACAGGGGGATACACCATATATTTT; CDR3: CASSQTGTGGYTIYF
D: .; size: .; J: TRBJ1-4; V: TRBV19; DNA: TGTGCCAGTAGTATCGTGGCAGGGCAAAATGAAAAACTGTTTTTT; CDR3: CASSIVAGQNEKLFF
D: TRBD1; size: once; J: TRBJ1-2; V: TRBV7-9; DNA: TGTGCCAGCAGCCCACGGGGGGGGACAGGGCATGCCTATGGCTACACCTTC; CDR3: CASSPRGGTGHAYGYTF
D: .; size: .; J: TRBJ2-1; V: TRBV11-2; DNA: TGTGCCAGCAGCTTTTCCTTCGAGGTGGACTCCTACAATGAGCAGTTCTTC; CDR3: CASSFSFEVDSYNEQFF
D: TRBD1; size: .; J: TRBJ1-1; V: TRBV28; DNA: TGTGCCAGCACCGCCGCGGGACAGCTGAACACTGAAGCTTTCTTT; CDR3: CASTAAGQLNTEAFF
D: .; size: .; J: TRBJ1-2; V: TRBV19; DNA: TGTGCCAGTAGTATAGCCCGACTGTGGGATGGCTACACCTTC; CDR3: CASSIARLWDGYTF
D: .; size: .; J: TRBJ1-1; V: TRBV6-1; DNA: TGTGCCAGCAGTGAACCCACCCGTGTCAGGACGGCAGGGAGGGGCACTGAAGCTTTCTTT; CDR3: CASSEPTRVRTAGRGTEAFF
D: .; size: .; J: TRBJ2-3; V: TRBV6-1; DNA: TGTGCCAGCAGTTTTGCCCGAGAGGGGCAGTATTTT; CDR3: CASSFAREGQYF
D: TRBD1; size: .; J: TRBJ1-4; V: TRBV10-3; DNA: TGTGCCACTGCGACAGGGAGTAATGAAAAACTGTTTTTT; CDR3: CATATGSNEKLFF
D: TRBD1; size: .; J: TRBJ1-1; V: TRBV6-1; DNA: TGTGCCAGCGCAAGACAGGGGAGTAATACTGAAGCTTTCTTT; CDR3: CASARQGSNTEAFF
D: .; size: .; J: TRBJ1-5; V: TRBV28; DNA: TGTGCCAGCAGTTTGGTCGGGTCCGGTCAGCCCCAGCATTTT; CDR3: CASSLVGSGQPQHF
D: .; size: .; J: TRBJ1-1; V: TRBV6-1; DNA: TGTGCCAGCAGGGGGGGAACTGAAGCTTTCTTT; CDR3: CASRGGTEAFF
D: .; size: .; J: TRBJ2-5; V: TRBV6-5; DNA: TGTGCCAGCAGTTTTCGGGGGGAGACCCAGTACTTC; CDR3: CASSFRGETQYF
D: TRBD1; size: .; J: TRBJ2-7; V: TRBV28; DNA: TGTGCCAGCAGTTTTAGGGGGCCGAATGAGCAGTACTTC; CDR3: CASSFRGPNEQYF
D: .; size: .; J: TRBJ2-7; V: TRBV6-5; DNA: TGTGCCAGCAGTCCGTACCTAGACTACGAGCAGTACTTC; CDR3: CASSPYLDYEQYF
D: TRBD1; size: once; J: TRBJ1-6; V: TRBV28; DNA: TGTGCCAGCAGTTCTGGGACAGGTTATAATTCACCCCTCCACTTT; CDR3: CASSSGTGYNSPLHF
D: .; size: once; J: TRBJ2-1; V: TRBV7-3; DNA: TGTGCCAGCAGCCTCCCCGGGGGAGGTTACAATGAGCAGTTCTTC; CDR3: CASSLPGGGYNEQFF
D: .; size: .; J: TRBJ1-5; V: TRBV4-1; DNA: TGCGCCAGCAGCCAAGAGACAGGCAATAGCAATCAGCCCCAGCATTTT; CDR3: CASSQETGNSNQPQHF
D: .; size: .; J: TRBJ2-1; V: TRBV6-5; DNA: TGTGCCAGCAGTCGCAGACTAGGGGGCGCTCGGGAGCAGTTCTTC; CDR3: CASSRRLGGAREQFF
D: .; size: .; J: TRBJ2-1; V: TRBV9; DNA: TGTGCCAGCAGCGTAGAAGCTCCCGGGTGGGAGCAGTTCTTC; CDR3: CASSVEAPGWEQFF
D: .; size: few; J: TRBJ2-1; V: TRBV7-6; DNA: TGTGCCAGCAGCTTAAGGGACAGGGTATCTAGCGGGAGAGGCGAGCAGTTCTTC; CDR3: CASSLRDRVSSGRGEQFF
D: .; size: .; J: TRBJ1-1; V: TRBV4-3; DNA: TGCGCCAGCAGCCAGAGGACAGACACTGAAGCTTTCTTT; CDR3: CASSQRTDTEAFF
D: TRBD2; size: .; J: TRBJ2-4; V: TRBV15; DNA: TGTGCCACCAGCAGAGGAGTAGCGGGAGGTGGGGCCAAAAACATTCAGTACTTC; CDR3: CATSRGVAGGGAKNIQYF
D: TRBD2; size: once; J: TRBJ2-7; V: TRBV11-1; DNA: TGTGCCAGCAGCCTTAGCGGGAGTCCGCCGGACGAGCAGTACTTC; CDR3: CASSLSGSPPDEQYF
D: .; size: .; J: TRBJ2-1; V: TRBV5-6; DNA: TGTGCCAGCAGCTTTTGGGGCAACAATGAGCAGTTCTTC; CDR3: CASSFWGNNEQFF
D: .; size: .; J: TRBJ2-1; V: TRBV5-5; DNA: TGTGCCAGCAGCGTTGACCAGGGGGGAAGGTATGAGCAGTTCTTC; CDR3: CASSVDQGGRYEQFF
D: TRBD2; size: .; J: TRBJ2-5; V: TRBV5-4; DNA: TGTGCCAGCAGCTCCGGACTAGCGGGAGTAGAGACCCAGTACTTC; CDR3: CASSSGLAGVETQYF
D: .; size: .; J: TRBJ2-1; V: TRBV19; DNA: TGTGCCAGTAGTCACCCCTCCCTAGCTACCTCCGATGAGCAGTTCTTC; CDR3: CASSHPSLATSDEQFF
D: TRBD1; size: .; J: TRBJ2-7; V: TRBV7-2; DNA: TGTGCCAGCAGCCGGACAGGCTCCTACGAGCAGTACTTC; CDR3: CASSRTGSYEQYF
D: .; size: .; J: TRBJ1-1; V: TRBV27; DNA: TGTGCCAGCAGTTTAGGCCGCAGGGCACGCACTGAAGCTTTCTTT; CDR3: CASSLGRRARTEAFF
D: .; size: .; J: TRBJ1-1; V: TRBV6-5; DNA: TGTGCCAGCAGTAACAGGGAGAACACTGAAGCTTTCTTT; CDR3: CASSNRENTEAFF